The 21 T cell receptor beta chains below were found in one sample sequenced in a study of human T cells and chemical hapten exposure. Time point in this sample: patch test 2, 6 weeks after DPC sensitization. The treatment is: therapeutic diphenylcyclopropenone sensitization with weekly scalp DPC. TCRdb analysed the RACE reads with MiXCR anew, one entry per CDR3 protein. The data contain roughly 96,000 distinct CDR3 sequences, 9.3% of them singletons. Sample: whole blood, taken in connection with sensitization to the hapten diphenylcyclopropenone (DPC). The receptor set was obtained from a woman aged 35 to 49 with alopecia areata. Some clones in this sample may be carry-over from other donors' samples.

This clonotype was seen ten or more times. The rearrangement joins TRBV6-2 or TRBV6-3 to TRBJ1-3, with a weak D call TRBD1 (5 bases). V shed 6 bases and J shed 2 bases, with 17 bases lying between them. The CDR3 sequence is 16 residues long. The germline V gene encodes CDR1 MNHEY and CDR2 SVGEGT. This CDR3 reads CASRDTGRITGNTIYF. In DNA, the CDR3 is TGTGCCAGCAGAGACACGGGACGGATCACTGGAAACACCATATATTTT.

CDR3 sequence (DNA): TGTGCCATACGGACTAGCGGCGGTGAGCAGTTCTTC. Its translation is CAIRTSGGEQFF. J is TRBJ2-1 and V is TRBV10-3; 10 bases are a match to TRBD2. Germline V gene lookup returns CDR1 ENHRY and CDR2 SYGVKD. The V and J ends lost 9 bases and 9 bases, in that order; junction bases with no gene match: 5. CDR3 size: 12 residues.

This chain joins TRBV3-1 and TRBJ1-1; D gene ambiguous. This CDR3 region has 13 residues. Germline V gives CDR1 LGHDT, CDR2 YNNKEL (reference sequence). V lost 2 bases to trimming and J lost 2 bases, with 6 bases between them. The CDR3 reads CASSQMSNTEAFF. The CDR3 DNA is TGTGCCAGCAGCCAAATGTCTAACACTGAAGCTTTCTTT.

The chain recombines TRBV7-2 with TRBJ2-1; D is ambiguous. The germline gives CDR1 SGHTA, CDR2 FQGNSA. Between the trimmed V and J ends, which lost 5 bases and 7 bases, there was a span of 12 bases. This CDR3 is 13 amino acids long. As DNA, the CDR3 is TGTGCCAGCAGCCCACATATACCTAATGAGCAGTTCTTC. Its protein is CASSPHIPNEQFF.

This clonotype was recorded at least ten times. The rearrangement links TRBV6-2 or TRBV6-3 to TRBJ2-7, with TRBD1 matching 7 bases. CDR1 and CDR2 (germline): MNHEY, SVGEGT. The CDR3 extends over 15 amino acids. V was clipped by 0 bases and J by 3 bases; unmatched bases: 5. The CDR3 spells CASSYSTGQVYEQYF. DNA of the CDR3: TGTGCCAGCAGTTACTCGACCGGACAGGTCTACGAGCAGTACTTC.

About this clonotype: One end of the junction does not line up with germline, which may come from a read error. The chain carries TRBV3-1 and TRBJ2-7, with 7 bases fitting TRBD1. The length of the CDR3 is 12 residues. Germline values: CDR1 LGHDT, CDR2 YNNKEL (reference sequence). The CDR3 DNA sequence: TGTGCCAGCAGCCAATCACAGGGGCCAGTTTGCTTC. The encoded protein is CASSQSQGPVCF.

This clonotype showed up just a few times. The chain carries TRBV4-3 and TRBJ2-7; D is unresolved. The CDR3 length is 14 residues. Germline V gene data show CDR1 as LGHNA and CDR2 as YSLEER. Between the trimmed V and J ends, which lost 0 bases and 3 bases, there was a span of 9 bases. The CDR3 sequence is CASSQDGRSYEQYF. DNA of the CDR3: TGCGCCAGCAGCCAAGATGGACGCAGCTACGAGCAGTACTTC.

This clonotype occurred many times. The rearrangement joins TRBV7-2 to TRBJ2-2; the match to TRBD2 covers 9 bases. The CDR3 has 16 amino acids. In germline, CDR1 is SGHTA, CDR2 FQGNSA. The J segment lost 4 bases and the V segment lost 5 bases, leaving 8 bases of the junction unmatched. The CDR3 loop reads CASSPVAGGATGELFF. The CDR3 DNA reads as TGTGCCAGCAGCCCAGTGGCGGGAGGGGCCACCGGGGAGCTGTTTTTT. The complete variable domain, with remaining parts taken from reference TRBV7-2 and TRBJ2-2, reads GAGVSQSPSNKVTEKGKDVELRCDPISGHTALYWYRQSLGQGLEFLIYFQGNSAPDKSGLPSDRFSAERTGGSVSTLTIQRTQQEDSAVYLCASSPVAGGATGELFFGEGSRLTVL.

This clonotype was observed at least ten times. V gene TRBV28 combines with J gene TRBJ2-7; tentatively, D is TRBD1 or TRBD2 (5 bases each). V was cut by 8 bases and J by 3 bases, with 17 bases left in between. Germline lookup yields CDR1 MDHEN and CDR2 SYDVKM. This CDR3 has 14 amino acids. The CDR3 DNA reads as TGTGCCAGCCTGAGCCCCGGGACCGGCTACGAGCAGTACTTC. As protein: CASLSPGTGYEQYF.

This clonotype came up a few times. The V gene is TRBV6-2 or TRBV6-3, the J gene TRBJ1-5, with 7 positions matching TRBD1. Germline V CDR1 and CDR2: MNHEY, SVGEGT. With V trimmed by 6 bases and J by 2 bases, 10 bases remained unmatched. The CDR3 consists of 16 residues. CDR3 DNA sequence: TGTGCCAGCAGAGGGGGCCAAATTAGGGGCAATCAGCCCCAGCATTTT. Protein product: CASRGGQIRGNQPQHF.

This clonotype was recorded many times. This rearrangement joins TRBV29-1 to TRBJ2-6; a weak D match, TRBD1 (6 bases). The CDR3 is 18 amino acids. Germline CDR1 reads SQVTM; CDR2 reads ANQGSEA. Trimming shortened V by 2 bases and J by 0 bases, and 17 bases separated the two germline ends. CDR3 in DNA: TGCAGCGTTGAAAACCCTGACAGGCTTAGCTCTGGGGCCAACGTCCTGACTTTC. Translated, it gives CSVENPDRLSSGANVLTF.

This clonotype was recorded many times. The genes are TRBV24-1 and TRBJ2-2; no firm D call. Germline V gives CDR1 KGHDR, CDR2 SFDVKD. Trimming stripped 7 bases from V and 8 bases from J, with 13 bases between. CDR3 size: 13 residues. CDR3 sequence reads: CATSRAPGGELFF. CDR3 coding DNA: TGTGCCACCAGCCGAGCTCCGGGTGGGGAGCTGTTTTTT.

This clonotype was detected many times. This chain connects TRBV29-1 to TRBJ2-3; 12 nucleotides line up with TRBD2. Trimming cost V 7 bases and J 1 base; bases outside gene matches: 6. This CDR3 has 15 amino acids. In germline, CDR1 is SQVTM, CDR2 ANQGSEA. The DNA of the CDR3 is TGCAGCGCTAGCGGGAGGGCTAGTGGCACAGATACGCAGTATTTT. It is translated as CSASGRASGTDTQYF.

The CDR3 coding sequence is TGTGCCAGCAGTTCCCCCCGGACAGGGCGGGAAACCCAGTACTTC. It is translated as CASSSPRTGRETQYF. This chain connects TRBV27 to TRBJ2-5; 8 bases align to TRBD1. CDR3 length: 15 residues. Unmatched junction bases numbered 12, after V lost 4 bases and J lost 8 bases. The germline CDR1 and CDR2 sequences are MNHEY and SMNVEV (reference sequence).

This clonotype has at least ten counts. The J gene is TRBJ2-2, the V gene TRBV6-2 or TRBV6-3, with a possible D match to TRBD2 (5 bases). Germline CDR1 is MNHEY and CDR2 is SVGEGT. The V end lost 8 bases, the J end lost 7 bases, and 11 bases lay between the germline ends. The CDR3 runs 12 residues. CDR3 nucleotides: TGTGCCAGCGTCCTAGCAATCGGGGAGCTGTTTTTT. Translation gives CASVLAIGELFF.

As regards this clonotype: A much larger clone lies one base from this, so it may be a read error. The V gene is TRBV20-1, the J gene TRBJ1-5; D remains ambiguous. CDR1 and CDR2 from the germline V gene are DFQATT and SNEGSKA (reference sequence). The CDR3 sequence is 13 residues long. The CDR3: CSAGYGDHQPQQF. The CDR3 DNA reads as TGCAGTGCTGGATATGGGGATCATCAGCCCCAGCAATTT.

This clonotype was picked up many times. This rearrangement joins TRBV3-1 to TRBJ2-1, with 15 nucleotides matching TRBD2. The CDR3 is 16 amino acids. The V and J ends lost 0 bases and 9 bases, in that order; junction bases with no gene match: 3. In germline, CDR1 is LGHDT, CDR2 YNNKEL (reference sequence). CDR3 sequence reads: CASSQDPGLAGGEQFF. The CDR3 nucleotides are TGTGCCAGCAGCCAAGACCCGGGACTAGCGGGAGGTGAGCAGTTCTTC.

The rearrangement links TRBV28 to TRBJ2-7, with D maybe TRBD2 (6 bases). Between the trimmed V and J ends, which lost 3 bases and 6 bases, there was a span of 9 bases. Germline values: CDR1 MDHEN, CDR2 SYDVKM. The CDR3 contains 12 residues. CDR3 nucleotide sequence: TGTGCCAGCAGTTTGGGGGGTACCGAGCAGTACTTC. Encoded protein: CASSLGGTEQYF.

This clonotype was seen only a few times. The chain has TRBV20-1 and TRBJ2-7; D is tentatively TRBD1 or TRBD2 (5 bases each). The CDR3 contains 19 residues. Between the trimmed V and J ends, which lost 0 bases and 2 bases, there was a span of 26 bases. Germline loops: CDR1 DFQATT, CDR2 SNEGSKA (reference sequence). The CDR3 nucleotides are TGCAGTGCTAGAGATTTCGGTGTATTGGGACCTAACCTAGCCTACGAGCAGTACTTC. Translation gives CSARDFGVLGPNLAYEQYF.

This clonotype was observed at least ten times. CDR3 nucleotide sequence: TGTGCCAGCAGCCGCGGACTCCTCTCCTACGAGCAGTACTTC. Translating gives CASSRGLLSYEQYF. The J gene is TRBJ2-7, the V gene TRBV6-2 or TRBV6-3; D possibly corresponds to TRBD2 (5 bases). The V and J ends lost 6 bases and 0 bases respectively, with 12 bases between them. Per the germline V gene, CDR1 is MNHEY and CDR2 is SVGEGT. This CDR3 spans 14 amino acids.

The chain links TRBV9 to TRBJ1-6, with D possibly being TRBD1 (6 bases). Germline CDR1 reads SGDLS; CDR2 reads YYNGEE. The CDR3 loop spans 13 amino acids. V lost 2 bases, J lost 9 bases, and 9 bases lay in between. The CDR3 reads CASSVDRGSPLHF. CDR3 DNA: TGTGCCAGCAGCGTGGACAGAGGTTCACCCCTCCACTTT.